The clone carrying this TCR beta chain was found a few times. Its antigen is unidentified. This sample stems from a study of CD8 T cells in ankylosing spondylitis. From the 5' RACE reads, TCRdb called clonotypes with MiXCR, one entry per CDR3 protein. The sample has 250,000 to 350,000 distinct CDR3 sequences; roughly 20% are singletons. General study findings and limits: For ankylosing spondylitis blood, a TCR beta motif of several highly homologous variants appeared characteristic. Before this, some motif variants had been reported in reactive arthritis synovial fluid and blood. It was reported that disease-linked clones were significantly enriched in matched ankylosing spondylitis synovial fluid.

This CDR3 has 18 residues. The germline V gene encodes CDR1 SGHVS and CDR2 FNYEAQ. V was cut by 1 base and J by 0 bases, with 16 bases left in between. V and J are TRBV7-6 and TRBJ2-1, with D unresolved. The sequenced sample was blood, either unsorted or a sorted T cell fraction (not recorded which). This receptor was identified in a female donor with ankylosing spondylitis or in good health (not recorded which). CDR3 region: CASSLEGVSRFSYNEQFF. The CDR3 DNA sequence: TGTGCCAGCAGCTTAGAGGGTGTTTCGAGGTTCTCCTACAATGAGCAGTTCTTC.